Listed below are T cell receptor beta chains from one sample, sequenced in a study of T cell responses to AZD1222 COVID-19 vaccine. Using immunoSEQ multiplex PCR, the repertoire was profiled, and TCRdb retains in-frame clones only, with some absent. The table shows 130,000 to 150,000 clones, with around 90% occurring only once. The source was peripheral blood, collected on day 0 of AZD1222 vaccination. Receptors were obtained from an adult in good health. Each CDR3 is given with its conserved first and last residue. The D gene is left open where the match is weak. Size tells how often a clone was seen (once, few, many) or the class of an expanded clone, and some rows leave it out.

v_call: TRBV11-2
clone_size: -
j_call: TRBJ2-7
d_call: TRBD1
cdr3_nt: TGTGCCAGCAGCCCCGGACAGGCGACACTCTCCTACGAGCAGTACTTC
cdr3_aa: CASSPGQATLSYEQYF

v_call: TRBV14
clone_size: -
j_call: TRBJ2-5
d_call: TRBD2
cdr3_nt: TGTGCCAGCAGCCAAGTATCTACTAGCGGGGGACTCACCCAAGAGACCCAGTACTTC
cdr3_aa: CASSQVSTSGGLTQETQYF

v_call: TRBV28
clone_size: -
j_call: TRBJ2-1
d_call: TRBD2
cdr3_nt: TGTGCCAGCAGTTCCGGACTAGGGGACTACAATGAGCAGTTCTTC
cdr3_aa: CASSSGLGDYNEQFF

v_call: TRBV7-3
clone_size: -
j_call: TRBJ2-1
d_call: TRBD2
cdr3_nt: TGTGCCAGCAGCTCTAGCGGGGGGGCCGTTAATGAGCAGTTCTTC
cdr3_aa: CASSSSGGAVNEQFF

v_call: TRBV6-5
clone_size: -
j_call: TRBJ1-4
d_call: -
cdr3_nt: TGTGCCAGCAGAAGGGGAGGAGGTAATGAAAAACTGTTTTTT
cdr3_aa: CASRRGGGNEKLFF

v_call: TRBV27
clone_size: -
j_call: TRBJ2-7
d_call: -
cdr3_nt: TGTGCCAGGACAAACGGGAGACCTCCCCCCTACGAGCAGTACTTC
cdr3_aa: CARTNGRPPPYEQYF

v_call: TRBV2
clone_size: once
j_call: TRBJ2-7
d_call: -
cdr3_nt: TGTGCCAGCAGTAACGAACAGGGCAGCGAGCAGTACTTC
cdr3_aa: CASSNEQGSEQYF

v_call: TRBV4-3
clone_size: -
j_call: TRBJ1-2
d_call: -
cdr3_nt: TGCGCCAGCAGCCAAACACACAGGACGGCAGCTAACTATGGCTACACCTTC
cdr3_aa: CASSQTHRTAANYGYTF

v_call: TRBV6-2/TRBV6-3
clone_size: -
j_call: TRBJ1-5
d_call: -
cdr3_nt: TGTGCCAGCAGTCCAAGGCAGGGCGGCCAGCCCCAGCATTTT
cdr3_aa: CASSPRQGGQPQHF

v_call: TRBV29-1
clone_size: -
j_call: TRBJ2-1
d_call: -
cdr3_nt: TGCAGCAGCGCGAGGGGGGGATACAATGAGCAGTTCTTC
cdr3_aa: CSSARGGYNEQFF

v_call: TRBV24-1
clone_size: -
j_call: TRBJ1-5
d_call: -
cdr3_nt: TGTGCCACCAGTGACAGACAGGGCAATCAGCCCCAGCATTTT
cdr3_aa: CATSDRQGNQPQHF

v_call: TRBV6-5
clone_size: -
j_call: TRBJ2-1
d_call: -
cdr3_nt: TGTGCCAGCAGTTACTCGGGCAGGCACAATGAGCAGTTCTTC
cdr3_aa: CASSYSGRHNEQFF

v_call: TRBV20-1
clone_size: -
j_call: TRBJ1-2
d_call: -
cdr3_nt: TGCAGTGCTGGGAAAGGGACTGGCTACACCTTC
cdr3_aa: CSAGKGTGYTF

v_call: TRBV10-3
clone_size: once
j_call: TRBJ1-2
d_call: -
cdr3_nt: TGTGCCACTGAAAGGGGGGGCTTAATTAATGGCTACACCTTC
cdr3_aa: CATERGGLINGYTF

v_call: TRBV5-1
clone_size: -
j_call: TRBJ1-3
d_call: -
cdr3_nt: TGCGCCAGCAGCTTGGACCTCTCTGGAAACACCATATATTTT
cdr3_aa: CASSLDLSGNTIYF

v_call: TRBV27
clone_size: -
j_call: TRBJ1-6
d_call: TRBD1
cdr3_nt: TGTGCCAGCAGTATGGGGGGACAGGGGTTTAATTCACCCCTCCACTTT
cdr3_aa: CASSMGGQGFNSPLHF

v_call: TRBV7-2
clone_size: -
j_call: TRBJ1-2
d_call: -
cdr3_nt: TGTGCCAGCAGCGTTGCTCCCACAGGGAGCTATGGCTACACCTTC
cdr3_aa: CASSVAPTGSYGYTF

v_call: TRBV12-3/TRBV12-4
clone_size: -
j_call: TRBJ2-5
d_call: -
cdr3_nt: TGTGCCAGCAGTTTGTGGGATTCTAAGACCCAGTACTTC
cdr3_aa: CASSLWDSKTQYF

v_call: TRBV2
clone_size: -
j_call: TRBJ2-5
d_call: -
cdr3_nt: TGTGCCAGCAGGACGGGGGCCCCACAAGAGACCCAGTACTTC
cdr3_aa: CASRTGAPQETQYF

v_call: TRBV12-3/TRBV12-4
clone_size: -
j_call: TRBJ2-1
d_call: -
cdr3_nt: TGTGCCAGCAGGACTCCGGATAATGAGCAGTTCTTC
cdr3_aa: CASRTPDNEQFF

v_call: TRBV7-3
clone_size: -
j_call: TRBJ1-2
d_call: TRBD1
cdr3_nt: TGTGCCAGCAGCCCCGGGACAGGGAGGAGCTACACCTTC
cdr3_aa: CASSPGTGRSYTF

v_call: TRBV29-1
clone_size: -
j_call: TRBJ1-5
d_call: -
cdr3_nt: TGCAGCGTTGTGTTGTCGGGGGTTTGGAGCAATCAGCCCCAGCATTTT
cdr3_aa: CSVVLSGVWSNQPQHF

v_call: TRBV6-2/TRBV6-3
clone_size: -
j_call: TRBJ2-3
d_call: TRBD2
cdr3_nt: TGTGCCAGCAGTTACCCGAAACGGGGGGAAACAGATACGCAGTATTTT
cdr3_aa: CASSYPKRGETDTQYF

v_call: TRBV13
clone_size: -
j_call: TRBJ2-5
d_call: -
cdr3_nt: TGTGCCAGCAGCTTATATAGCGAGACCCAGTACTTC
cdr3_aa: CASSLYSETQYF

v_call: TRBV5-5
clone_size: -
j_call: TRBJ2-7
d_call: TRBD2
cdr3_nt: TGTGCCAGCAGCCGACTAGCCGGGAGCTCCTACGAGCAGTACTTC
cdr3_aa: CASSRLAGSSYEQYF

v_call: TRBV3-1/TRBV3-2
clone_size: -
j_call: TRBJ2-7
d_call: TRBD2
cdr3_nt: TGTGCCAGCAGCCAAGATGTTAGCGGGGTTTACGAGCAGTACTTC
cdr3_aa: CASSQDVSGVYEQYF

v_call: TRBV7-2
clone_size: -
j_call: TRBJ1-1
d_call: -
cdr3_nt: TGTGCCAGCAGCTGGATTTGGACTGGGAACACTGAAGCTTTCTTT
cdr3_aa: CASSWIWTGNTEAFF

v_call: TRBV5-1
clone_size: -
j_call: TRBJ1-2
d_call: -
cdr3_nt: TGCGCCAGCAGCTATGCCAGTGGCTATGGCTACACCTTC
cdr3_aa: CASSYASGYGYTF

v_call: TRBV27
clone_size: -
j_call: TRBJ1-5
d_call: TRBD1
cdr3_nt: TGTGCCAGCAGTTCCTTGGGGACAGGGGCCGGAGCGGGGCAGCCCCAGCATTTT
cdr3_aa: CASSSLGTGAGAGQPQHF

v_call: TRBV5-1
clone_size: -
j_call: TRBJ2-5
d_call: TRBD1
cdr3_nt: TGCGCCAGCAGCGGGACAGGGGTAGAGACCCAGTACTTC
cdr3_aa: CASSGTGVETQYF

v_call: TRBV28
clone_size: -
j_call: TRBJ1-3
d_call: TRBD1
cdr3_nt: TGTGCCAGCAGTTTGACGGACAGGGTCGTTCGGAACACCATATATTTT
cdr3_aa: CASSLTDRVVRNTIYF

v_call: TRBV21-1
clone_size: -
j_call: TRBJ1-6
d_call: -
cdr3_nt: TGTGCCAGCAGCAAACCCAGGGACAGGGGCCGGAATTCACCCCTCCACTTT
cdr3_aa: CASSKPRDRGRNSPLHF

v_call: TRBV2
clone_size: few
j_call: TRBJ2-5
d_call: -
cdr3_nt: TGTGCCAGCAGTTTACAAGAGACCCAGTACTTC
cdr3_aa: CASSLQETQYF

v_call: TRBV7-6
clone_size: -
j_call: TRBJ2-5
d_call: TRBD2
cdr3_nt: TGTGCCAGCAGCTCACAGGGCATACTAGCGGGAGGACAAGAGACCCAGTACTTC
cdr3_aa: CASSSQGILAGGQETQYF

v_call: TRBV3-1/TRBV3-2
clone_size: -
j_call: TRBJ1-1
d_call: TRBD1
cdr3_nt: TGTGCCAGCAGCCAAGTCTCAGGGGGCGAAGACACTGAAGCTTTCTTT
cdr3_aa: CASSQVSGGEDTEAFF

v_call: TRBV11-2
clone_size: -
j_call: TRBJ2-3
d_call: -
cdr3_nt: TGTGCCAGCAGCTTAAGAAAGGCAGGGTTTTCCGCAGATACGCAGTATTTT
cdr3_aa: CASSLRKAGFSADTQYF

v_call: TRBV10-3
clone_size: -
j_call: TRBJ2-5
d_call: -
cdr3_nt: TGTGCCATCACTTCTGCGGGGCAAGAGACCCAGTACTTC
cdr3_aa: CAITSAGQETQYF

v_call: TRBV27
clone_size: -
j_call: TRBJ1-4
d_call: -
cdr3_nt: TGTGCCAGCAGCCCCTACATGAGTTGGGAAGGCCCTACTAATGAAAAACTGTTTTTT
cdr3_aa: CASSPYMSWEGPTNEKLFF

v_call: TRBV2
clone_size: -
j_call: TRBJ2-1
d_call: TRBD2
cdr3_nt: TGTGCCAGCAGTCCCCCGGGCTATCTCGGGGGGGGCTCCTACAATGAGCAGTTCTTC
cdr3_aa: CASSPPGYLGGGSYNEQFF

v_call: TRBV28
clone_size: -
j_call: TRBJ2-5
d_call: TRBD1
cdr3_nt: TGTGCCAGCAGCCCCATGGGAGCCGCCCAGGGGGCGTCGACCAAAGAGACCCAGTACTTC
cdr3_aa: CASSPMGAAQGASTKETQYF

v_call: TRBV5-6
clone_size: -
j_call: TRBJ1-2
d_call: TRBD1
cdr3_nt: TGTGCCAGCAGCTTGTTAGAGGGGGCCCTCGGCTACACCTTC
cdr3_aa: CASSLLEGALGYTF

v_call: TRBV7-6
clone_size: -
j_call: TRBJ2-5
d_call: -
cdr3_nt: TGTGCCAGCAGCTTAGTTAGGGGCAGTCAAGAGACCCAGTACTTC
cdr3_aa: CASSLVRGSQETQYF

v_call: TRBV11-2
clone_size: -
j_call: TRBJ2-3
d_call: -
cdr3_nt: TGTGCCAGCAGCTTTGGTGGCAGGGCAACGCAGTATTTT
cdr3_aa: CASSFGGRATQYF

v_call: TRBV7-8
clone_size: -
j_call: TRBJ1-1
d_call: TRBD1
cdr3_nt: TGTGCCAGCAGCTTATCCGGGACAGGGACCACTGAAGCTTTCTTT
cdr3_aa: CASSLSGTGTTEAFF

v_call: TRBV7-9
clone_size: -
j_call: TRBJ1-4
d_call: -
cdr3_nt: TGTGCCAGCAGCCTCAAGGGTAGCCTAAATGAAAAACTGTTTTTT
cdr3_aa: CASSLKGSLNEKLFF

v_call: TRBV10-3
clone_size: -
j_call: TRBJ2-7
d_call: TRBD1
cdr3_nt: TGTGCCATGAGACTGGACAGGGGCTACGAGCAGTACTTC
cdr3_aa: CAMRLDRGYEQYF

v_call: TRBV5-5
clone_size: -
j_call: TRBJ1-2
d_call: -
cdr3_nt: TGTGCCAGCAGCCCCGCAGGGATGAGTCCCCTTGGTGGCTACACCTTC
cdr3_aa: CASSPAGMSPLGGYTF

v_call: TRBV9
clone_size: -
j_call: TRBJ2-2
d_call: TRBD2
cdr3_nt: TGTGCCAGCAGCTTTAGCGGGAGCATATTGGGCACCGGGGAGCTGTTTTTT
cdr3_aa: CASSFSGSILGTGELFF

v_call: TRBV25-1
clone_size: -
j_call: TRBJ2-3
d_call: -
cdr3_nt: TGTGCCAGCAGCATCACGAGGGTAGACAGGCACACAGATACGCAGTATTTT
cdr3_aa: CASSITRVDRHTDTQYF

v_call: TRBV7-2
clone_size: once
j_call: TRBJ1-5
d_call: -
cdr3_nt: TGTGCCAGCAGCGGTAGCAATCAGCCCCAGCATTTT
cdr3_aa: CASSGSNQPQHF